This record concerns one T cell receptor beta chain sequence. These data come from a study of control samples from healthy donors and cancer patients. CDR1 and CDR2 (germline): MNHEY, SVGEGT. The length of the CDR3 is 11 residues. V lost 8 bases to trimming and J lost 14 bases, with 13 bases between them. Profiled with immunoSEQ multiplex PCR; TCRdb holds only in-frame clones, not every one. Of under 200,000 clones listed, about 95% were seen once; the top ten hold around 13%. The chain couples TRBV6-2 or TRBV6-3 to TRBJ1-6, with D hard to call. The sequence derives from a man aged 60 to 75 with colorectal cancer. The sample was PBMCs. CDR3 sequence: CASRSEAALHF. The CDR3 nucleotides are TGTGCCAGCCGTTCCGAGGCGGCCCTCCACTTT.